These T cell receptor beta chains were read from a single sample in a study of blood T cell repertoires in COVID-19. Some clones are missing from TCRdb's copy, which holds only in-frame ones; the method was immunoSEQ multiplex PCR. Of 200,000 to 300,000 clones in the sample, approximately 90% were seen once. Input material: PBMCs or T cells enriched from blood (not recorded which). The receptor source for this set is a woman aged 40 to 55 with acute COVID-19. Each CDR3 is given with its conserved first and last residue.

j_call v_call cdr3_aa
TRBJ1-3 TRBV7-8 CASSPGGTNSGNTIYF
TRBJ1-1 TRBV2 CASSQGRNTEAFF
TRBJ1-4 TRBV5-4 CASSLMGGEKLFF
TRBJ1-6 TRBV14 CASSHGGRRSSYNSPLHF
TRBJ1-4 TRBV5-1 CASSLERAGGTNEKLFF
TRBJ1-1 TRBV30 CAWKGQGASEAFF
TRBJ2-7 TRBV21-1 CASSRLSRGALYF
TRBJ1-1 TRBV18 CASSPDRQTEAFF
TRBJ2-5 TRBV28 CARRSSGVGETQYF
TRBJ1-6 TRBV13 CASSGGTRRSPLHF
TRBJ1-1 TRBV2 CASSEEGTTEAFF
TRBJ2-1 TRBV29-1 CSVGSGDEQFF
TRBJ1-1 TRBV30 CAWSRQGGTEAFF
TRBJ2-3 TRBV19 CASRATSTDTQYF